This passage covers 29 T cell receptor beta chains from one sample sequenced in a study of OX40 agonist ivuxolimab in advanced cancers. Only in-frame clones appear in the TCRdb table, and some are missing; sequencing was by immunoSEQ multiplex PCR. Of some 65,000 clones listed, roughly 80% are singletons. Sequences were derived from CD4+ or CD8+ T cells sorted from blood, sampled in a trial of the OX40 agonist ivuxolimab. All receptors derive from an adult with an advanced solid tumor such as melanoma, head and neck, liver or kidney cancer.

This chain uses TRBV4-1 with TRBJ1-5; D gene unclear. The V end was cut by 3 bases, the J end by 4 bases, with 13 bases between. The CDR3 spans 15 residues. CDR1 is MGHRA, CDR2 YSYEKL, per germline. The CDR3 sequence: CASSQELNLNQPQHF. CDR3 nucleotide sequence: TGCGCCAGCAGCCAGGAGCTAAACTTAAATCAGCCCCAGCATTTT.

The V and J genes are TRBV30 and TRBJ2-1, with D uncertain. Trimming cost V 3 bases and J 6 bases, with 15 bases left between them. CDR1 and CDR2 from the germline V gene are GTSNPN and SVGIG (reference sequence). The CDR3 extends over 14 amino acids. The CDR3 DNA follows: TGTGCCTGGAGACCCGCCAATCGGGTCAATGAGCAGTTCTTC. It is translated as CAWRPANRVNEQFF. The complete variable domain, with remaining parts taken from reference TRBV30 and TRBJ2-1, reads SQTIHQWPATLVQPVGSPLSLECTVEGTSNPNLYWYRQAAGRGLQLLFYSVGIGQISSEVPQNLSASRPQDRQFILSSKKLLLSDSGFYLCAWRPANRVNEQFFGPGTRLTVL.

This chain links TRBV19 with TRBJ2-2, with 14 bases lining up with TRBD2. The V segment lost 7 bases and the J segment 7 bases; nucleotides outside the gene matches: 8. CDR1 is LNHDA, CDR2 SQIVND, per germline (reference sequence). The CDR3 contains 16 residues. CDR3 sequence reads: CASMTSGRAHGGELFF. In nucleotides, the CDR3 is TGTGCCAGTATGACTAGCGGGAGGGCCCACGGCGGGGAGCTGTTTTTT.

This clone came up a few times. CDR3 nucleotides: TGTGCCTGGAGGCGACAGGGAGTGAGCAATCAGCCCCAGCATTTT. It translates to CAWRRQGVSNQPQHF. V gene TRBV30 combines with J gene TRBJ1-5, with TRBD1 matching over 7 bases. V was clipped by 3 bases and J by 1 base; unmatched bases: 6. The CDR3 has 15 residues. The germline CDR1 and CDR2 sequences are GTSNPN and SVGIG (reference sequence).

The chain employs TRBV6-1 and TRBJ2-7; TRBD2 agrees at 8 bases. Germline V gene sequence: CDR1 MNHNS, CDR2 SASEGT. Losses at the gene ends were 4 bases for V and 3 bases for J; bases not matched to a gene: 8. The CDR3 loop spans 15 amino acids. This CDR3 reads CASSADRRGVYEQYF. CDR3 nucleotide sequence: TGTGCCAGCAGTGCGGACCGGCGGGGGGTCTACGAGCAGTACTTC.

This clone was recorded a few times. This sample includes further DNA sequences coding for the same CDR3. The chain links TRBV2 to TRBJ1-5; D gene uncertain. Trimming took 3 bases from V and 0 from J, leaving 9 bases between them. CDR3 length equals 15 residues. Germline-derived CDR1 and CDR2 are SNHLY and FYNNEI. CDR3 region: CASSEGANSNQPQHF. CDR3 bases: TGTGCCAGCAGTGAGGGCGCTAATAGCAATCAGCCCCAGCATTTT.

The rearrangement uses TRBV4-1 and TRBJ2-7; TRBD2 is a possible D gene (5 bases). V lost 0 bases and J lost 2, with 17 bases in between. The CDR3 covers 17 residues. Germline V gene sequence: CDR1 MGHRA, CDR2 YSYEKL. CDR3 nucleotides: TGCGCCAGCAGCCAAGATTCACCTCGGACTTCAGCCTACGAGCAGTACTTC. It specifies CASSQDSPRTSAYEQYF.

The J gene is TRBJ2-1, the V gene TRBV28, with D uncertain. Germline-derived CDR1 and CDR2 are MDHEN and SYDVKM. The CDR3 is 16 amino acids. Trimming removed 2 bases at V and 5 bases at J, with 16 bases between. The CDR3 DNA reads TGTGCCAGCAGTTTAACGTGGGCCAGAAAAAACAATGAGCAGTTCTTC. Amino acid sequence: CASSLTWARKNNEQFF.

The gene calls are TRBV5-6 and TRBJ2-2, with a weak D call TRBD1 (5 bases). The CDR3 contains 14 residues. The germline V gene encodes CDR1 SGHDT and CDR2 YYEEEE. V lost 3 bases, J lost 5 bases, and 11 bases lay in between. CDR3 DNA sequence: TGTGCCAGCAGCTCCCTAGGGGATACCGGGGAGCTGTTTTTT. As protein: CASSSLGDTGELFF.

This clone was seen a single time. The genes are TRBV27 and TRBJ1-2; D unresolved. The germline CDR1 and CDR2 sequences are MNHEY and SMNVEV (reference sequence). The V end lost 3 bases, the J end lost 2 bases, and 16 bases lay between the germline ends. The CDR3 length is 16 residues. The CDR3 spells CASSFGHGRTNYGYTF. DNA of the CDR3: TGTGCCAGCAGTTTTGGGCATGGACGGACGAACTATGGCTACACCTTC.

This clone turned up a few times. CDR3 sequence reads: CASSEVLGTSGNTIYF. CDR3 coding DNA: TGTGCCAGCAGTGAAGTCCTGGGAACCTCTGGAAACACCATATATTTT. The chain links TRBV2 to TRBJ1-3; D unclear. Germline CDR1 reads SNHLY; CDR2 reads FYNNEI. This CDR3 region has 16 residues. V was shortened by 1 base and J by 0 bases, with 10 bases between the two germline ends.

V gene TRBV18 combines with J gene TRBJ1-6; D not certain. Looked up from germline, CDR1 is KGHSH and CDR2 is LQKENI. The V end was cut by 2 bases, the J end by 0 bases, with 8 bases between. The CDR3 length is 16 residues. The CDR3, as DNA: TGTGCCAGCTCACCAAGGGCCAGCTCCTATAATTCACCCCTCCACTTT. Translating it yields CASSPRASSYNSPLHF.

The sample holds a few counts of this clone. V is TRBV27 and J is TRBJ2-7, with D uncertain. The germline CDR1 and CDR2 sequences are MNHEY and SMNVEV (reference sequence). V was pared by 5 bases and J by 0 bases, with 2 bases between. The CDR3 is 11 residues long. DNA for the CDR3: TGTGCCAGCAGTACCTCCTACGAGCAGTACTTC. Protein product: CASSTSYEQYF.

This chain uses TRBV2 with TRBJ2-2; 7 bases are shared with TRBD1. Germline CDR1 is SNHLY and CDR2 is FYNNEI. Trimming at V came to 5 bases and at J to 3 bases, leaving 0 bases not matched to a gene. This CDR3 contains 13 residues. The DNA for the CDR3 is TGTGCCAGCAGTACAGGGGACACCGGGGAGCTGTTTTTT. Translation: CASSTGDTGELFF.

The V and J genes are TRBV4-1 and TRBJ1-4; 7 nucleotides agree with TRBD1. V was clipped by 6 bases and J by 4 bases; unmatched bases: 8. The CDR3 loop spans 15 amino acids. The germline CDR1 and CDR2 sequences are MGHRA and YSYEKL. This chain's CDR3 is CASSPTGDYNEKLFF. As DNA, the CDR3 is TGCGCCAGCAGTCCTACAGGGGATTATAATGAAAAACTGTTTTTT.

Only one count was recorded for this clone. CDR3: CASGTAYGYTF. The CDR3, as DNA: TGTGCCAGTGGGACCGCCTATGGCTACACCTTC. The genes are TRBV28 and TRBJ1-2, with D possibly being TRBD1 (5 bases). CDR1 and CDR2 from the germline V gene are MDHEN and SYDVKM. The V end was cut by 9 bases, the J end by 4 bases, with 9 bases between. The length of the CDR3 is 11 residues.

The chain combines TRBV6-5 with TRBJ1-3, with 8 bases lining up with TRBD1. The CDR3 loop spans 15 amino acids. The J segment lost 0 bases and the V segment lost 6 bases, leaving 4 bases of the junction unmatched. Germline V gene data show CDR1 as MNHEY and CDR2 as SVGAGI. Here the CDR3 reads CASRGQAVSGNTIYF. As DNA, the CDR3 is TGTGCCAGCAGGGGACAGGCGGTCTCTGGAAACACCATATATTTT.

The rearrangement joins TRBV18 to TRBJ2-7; 10 nucleotides line up with TRBD2. This CDR3 region has 15 residues. The junction had 9 bases not matched to a gene; V was cut back by 3 bases and J by 7 bases. CDR1 KGHSH and CDR2 LQKENI come from the germline V gene. The CDR3 nucleotides read TGTGCCAGCTCACCGTCCGGGACTAGCGTGGAAGAGCAGTACTTC. Protein sequence: CASSPSGTSVEEQYF.

V and J are TRBV2 and TRBJ2-5; 7 bases fit TRBD2. Germline V gene data show CDR1 as SNHLY and CDR2 as FYNNEI. CDR3 size: 13 residues. The ends lost 8 bases at V and 2 bases at J; junction bases unmatched: 5. The CDR3 protein is CASASSGQETQYF. DNA for the CDR3: TGTGCCAGCGCGTCTAGCGGACAAGAGACCCAGTACTTC.

The V and J genes are TRBV19 and TRBJ2-6; 12 nucleotides agree with TRBD1. The junction had 5 bases not matched to a gene; V was cut back by 4 bases and J by 4 bases. The CDR3 covers 17 residues. Germline lookup yields CDR1 LNHDA and CDR2 SQIVND (reference sequence). The CDR3 nucleotides are TGTGCCAGTAGTAATGGGGACAGGGGGCGAGGGGCCAACGTCCTGACTTTC. This translates into CASSNGDRGRGANVLTF.

The V and J genes are TRBV7-8 and TRBJ1-1; no clear D gene. The CDR3 has 14 residues. Germline-derived CDR1 and CDR2 are SGHVS and FQNEAQ. V was pared by 2 bases and J by 1 base, with 8 bases between. The CDR3 coding sequence is TGTGCCAGCAGCTTATCCCCAGAGAACACTGAAGCTTTCTTT. Residues: CASSLSPENTEAFF.

J is TRBJ1-6 and V is TRBV19; 10 bases match TRBD1. The CDR3 length is 15 residues. Germline V gene data show CDR1 as LNHDA and CDR2 as SQIVND (reference sequence). J lost 10 bases, V lost 5 bases, and 8 bases had no gene match. CDR3 region: CASSPTGTGESPLHF. The CDR3, as DNA: TGTGCCAGTAGTCCAACCGGGACAGGGGAATCACCCCTCCACTTT.

The chain is built from TRBV7-3 and TRBJ2-2; D remains unclear. This CDR3 contains 15 residues. Trimming took off 2 bases at V and 3 bases at J, with 10 bases between the two ends. CDR1 and CDR2 from the germline V gene are SGHTA and FQGTGA. The CDR3 loop reads CASSLASPDTGELFF. In nucleotides, the CDR3 is TGTGCCAGCAGCTTAGCTAGTCCAGACACCGGGGAGCTGTTTTTT.

V and J are TRBV7-9 and TRBJ1-1; D is perhaps TRBD1 (6 bases). V dropped 5 bases and J dropped 3 bases, with 10 bases sitting between them. The CDR3 is 13 amino acids. Germline lookup yields CDR1 SEHNR and CDR2 FQNEAQ (reference sequence). The CDR3 is CASSPQGDTEAFF. The CDR3 region has the DNA TGTGCCAGCAGCCCACAGGGAGACACTGAAGCTTTCTTT.

The chain links TRBV4-1 to TRBJ2-3; 7 bases map to TRBD2. The CDR3 extends over 16 amino acids. Looked up from germline, CDR1 is MGHRA and CDR2 is YSYEKL. The V gene end was trimmed by 6 bases and the J gene end by 4 bases; junction bases not matched to a gene: 13. As DNA, the CDR3 is TGCGCCAGCAGTGAAGGGGCGGGAGCCGATCCAGATACGCAGTATTTT. This encodes CASSEGAGADPDTQYF.

The genes are TRBV28 and TRBJ1-5; 8 bases fit TRBD1. CDR3 size: 15 residues. Per germline, CDR1 MDHEN and CDR2 SYDVKM. The junction had 4 bases not matched to a gene; V was cut back by 4 bases and J by 2 bases. CDR3 loop: CASSSGQAGNQPQHF. The DNA for the CDR3 is TGTGCCAGCAGTTCGGGACAGGCGGGCAATCAGCCCCAGCATTTT.

The rearrangement uses TRBV6-6 and TRBJ2-2; 9 bases are shared with TRBD1. Looked up from germline, CDR1 is MNHNY and CDR2 is SVGAGI (reference sequence). V lost 2 bases, J lost 4 bases, and 5 bases stayed unmatched. CDR3 length: 16 residues. CDR3 amino acids: CASSYGGQGSTGELFF. Written as DNA, the CDR3 is TGTGCCAGCAGTTACGGGGGACAGGGAAGCACCGGGGAGCTGTTTTTT.

The CDR3 loop reads CASTTRTGSSYNEQFF. CDR3 sequence (DNA): TGTGCCAGCACCACCCGGACAGGGAGTTCCTACAATGAGCAGTTCTTC. The chain recombines TRBV5-4 with TRBJ2-1, with TRBD1 matching over 8 bases. V lost 6 bases, J lost 1 base, and 9 bases stayed unmatched. The CDR3 extends over 16 amino acids. Germline V gives CDR1 SGHNT, CDR2 YYREEE (reference sequence).

This chain joins TRBV29-1 and TRBJ2-3; possibly TRBD1 for D (6 bases). CDR1 and CDR2 (germline): SQVTM, ANQGSEA. The CDR3 loop spans 16 amino acids. V was pared by 5 bases and J by 2 bases, with 20 bases between. CDR3 in amino acids: CSVLAQGRGNTDTQYF. CDR3 coding DNA: TGCAGCGTTCTTGCACAGGGACGTGGGAACACAGATACGCAGTATTTT.